The source of this T cell receptor (beta chain) is a study of breast tumors, draining lymph nodes, adjacent tissues. Study results and limitations: Luminal-like breast cancer showed significantly greater tumor-nontumor repertoire similarity than basal-like breast cancer did.

Regarding this clonotype: Antigen unknown. It may be a read error: a sequence one base away is much more abundant.

TCRdb redid the calling of the multiplex PCR reads with MiXCR, one entry per CDR3 protein. Here the sample spans 60,000 to 65,000 distinct CDR3 sequences, 57% being singletons. This CDR3 comprises 14 residues. Germline-derived CDR1 and CDR2 are MNHEY and SVGAGI. The ends were cut back, 4 bases at V and 6 bases at J, with 13 bases in the middle. The clonotype comes from a female donor with breast cancer. Some clones in this sample may be carry-over from other donors' samples. The sample consisted of breast tumor tissue. The chain uses TRBV6-5 and TRBJ2-4; no clear D gene. CDR3 protein: CASSSGPALNIQYF. The CDR3 DNA reads TGTGCCAGCAGTTCTGGACCAGCCTTAAACATTCAGTACTTC.